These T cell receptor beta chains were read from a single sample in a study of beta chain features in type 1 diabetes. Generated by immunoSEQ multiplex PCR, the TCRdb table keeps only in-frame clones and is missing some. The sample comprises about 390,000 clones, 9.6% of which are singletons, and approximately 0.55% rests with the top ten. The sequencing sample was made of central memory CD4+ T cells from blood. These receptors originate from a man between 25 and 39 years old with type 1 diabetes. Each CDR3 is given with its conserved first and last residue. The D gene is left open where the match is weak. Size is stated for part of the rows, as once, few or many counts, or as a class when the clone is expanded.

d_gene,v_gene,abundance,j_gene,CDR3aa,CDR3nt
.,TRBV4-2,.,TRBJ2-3,CASSQAGGSTDTQYF,TGTGCCAGCAGCCAGGCCGGAGGGAGCACAGATACGCAGTATTTT
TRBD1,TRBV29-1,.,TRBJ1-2,CSTEFLGSGTGRYGYTF,TGCAGCACCGAGTTTTTAGGTTCCGGGACAGGGCGCTATGGCTACACCTTC
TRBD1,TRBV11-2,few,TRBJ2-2,CASSRFIQGAGTGELFF,TGTGCCAGCAGCCGCTTTATACAGGGGGCGGGCACCGGGGAGCTGTTTTTT
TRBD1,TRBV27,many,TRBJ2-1,CASRLQGGEQFF,TGTGCCAGCAGGTTACAGGGGGGTGAGCAGTTCTTC
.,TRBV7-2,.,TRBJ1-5,CASSFGYQPQHF,TGTGCCAGCAGCTTTGGGTACCAGCCCCAGCATTTT
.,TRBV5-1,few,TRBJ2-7,CASRTQSSNAYEQYF,TGCGCCAGCAGAACCCAGTCATCCAACGCCTACGAGCAGTACTTC
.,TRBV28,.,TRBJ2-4,CASSPALGINIQYF,TGTGCCAGCAGTCCAGCCCTAGGTATAAACATTCAGTACTTC
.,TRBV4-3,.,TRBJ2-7,CASSQDRRGYEQYF,TGCGCCAGCAGCCAAGATCGGAGGGGATACGAGCAGTACTTC
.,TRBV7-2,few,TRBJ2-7,CASSQSQGRGEQYF,TGTGCCAGCAGCCAAAGTCAGGGGCGGGGCGAGCAGTACTTC
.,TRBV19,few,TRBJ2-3,CASSISVAAGDTQYF,TGTGCCAGTAGTATTTCCGTCGCAGCCGGAGATACGCAGTATTTT
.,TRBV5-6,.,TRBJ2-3,CASSPRTDTQYF,TGTGCCAGCAGCCCTCGGACAGATACGCAGTATTTT
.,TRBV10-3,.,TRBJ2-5,CAIQSRQGQETQYF,TGTGCCATCCAGAGTCGACAAGGCCAAGAGACCCAGTACTTC
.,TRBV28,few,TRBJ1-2,CAGGPGYQTPTGYTF,TGTGCTGGGGGACCGGGCTACCAAACACCTACTGGCTACACCTTC
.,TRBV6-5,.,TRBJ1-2,CASSWDKLYGYTF,TGTGCCAGCAGTTGGGACAAGCTCTATGGCTACACCTTC
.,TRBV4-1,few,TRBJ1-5,CASSQGGTKNQPQHF,TGCGCCAGCAGCCAAGGCGGGACAAAGAATCAGCCCCAGCATTTT
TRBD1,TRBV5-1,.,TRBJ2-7,CACSLYRFQGATNEQYF,TGCGCCTGCAGCTTATACCGTTTCCAGGGGGCAACGAACGAGCAGTACTTC
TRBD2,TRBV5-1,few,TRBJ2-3,CASSPGLADSTDTQYF,TGCGCCAGCAGCCCGGGACTAGCGGATAGCACAGATACGCAGTATTTT